This T cell receptor (beta chain) was recovered during a study of CD8+ T cells in alopecia areata. V lost 3 bases to trimming and J lost 4 bases, with 7 bases between them. Germline V CDR1 and CDR2: GTSNPN, SVGIG (reference sequence). The CDR3 sequence is 12 residues long. RNA was isolated and reverse transcribed to cDNA, the sequencing template. Method: immunoSEQ multiplex PCR; TCRdb's copy keeps in-frame clones and lacks some. The sample includes roughly 150,000 clones, around 47% seen only once; the top ten take roughly 7.5%. The clonotype comes from a human donor with alopecia areata. Sequenced: CD4+ T cells sorted from blood. The genes are TRBV30 and TRBJ1-3; D gene ambiguous. The CDR3 reads CAWSAGGNTIYF. The CDR3 DNA follows: TGTGCCTGGAGCGCTGGGGGAAACACCATATATTTT.